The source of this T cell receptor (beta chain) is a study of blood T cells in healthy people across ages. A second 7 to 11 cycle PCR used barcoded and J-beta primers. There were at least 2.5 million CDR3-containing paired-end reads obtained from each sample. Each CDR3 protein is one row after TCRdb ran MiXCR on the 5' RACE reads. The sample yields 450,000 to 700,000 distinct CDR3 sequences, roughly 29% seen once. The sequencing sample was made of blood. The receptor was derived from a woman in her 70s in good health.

The CDR3 coding sequence is TGTGCCAGCAGTTATACCATGGCCGGCAGCACAGATACGCAGTATTTT. It yields the protein CASSYTMAGSTDTQYF. The V gene is TRBV7-2, the J gene TRBJ2-3; no clear D. Germline values: CDR1 SGHTA, CDR2 FQGNSA. The CDR3 has 16 residues. The V end lost 6 bases, the J end lost 0 bases, and 16 bases lay between the germline ends.